Listed here are 13 T cell receptor beta chains from one sample, sequenced in a study of blood T cell repertoires in COVID-19. Clones were read by immunoSEQ multiplex PCR, and TCRdb kept only the in-frame ones, dropping some. This table has 120,000 to 150,000 clones, 84% appearing once. Source material: peripheral blood. Receptors originate from a human donor in a cohort sampled during active COVID-19.

The rearrangement joins TRBV5-4 to TRBJ2-2; 11 nucleotides align to TRBD2. The CDR3 extends over 17 amino acids. V lost 2 bases to trimming and J lost 4 bases; unmatched junction nucleotides: 7. Looked up from germline, CDR1 is SGHNT and CDR2 is YYREEE (reference sequence). CDR3 nucleotide sequence: TGTGCCAGCAGCTTTACTAGCGGGAGAGGGGCCACCGGGGAGCTGTTTTTT. Amino acids: CASSFTSGRGATGELFF.

The chain couples TRBV4-1 to TRBJ1-2, with 9 positions matching TRBD1. The V and J ends lost 2 bases and 0 bases, in that order; junction bases with no gene match: 19. Per the germline V gene, CDR1 is MGHRA and CDR2 is YSYEKL. The CDR3 loop spans 21 amino acids. The CDR3 bases are TGCGCCAGCAGCCAACTGAGTGTGGCGGGGGACAGGGCTTGGGCTAACTATGGCTACACCTTC. Amino acid sequence: CASSQLSVAGDRAWANYGYTF.

This chain connects TRBV7-8 to TRBJ1-5; 8 positions match TRBD1. The germline CDR1 and CDR2 sequences are SGHVS and FQNEAQ. The CDR3 contains 15 residues. V was pared by 5 bases and J by 3 bases, with 6 bases of the junction left unmatched. The CDR3 DNA reads TGTGCCAGCAGCGAGACGACAGGGGACAATCAGCCCCAGCATTTT. Amino acids: CASSETTGDNQPQHF.

This chain links TRBV7-2 with TRBJ1-4; TRBD1 agrees at 8 bases. The CDR3 extends over 15 amino acids. Germline CDR1 is SGHTA and CDR2 is FQGNSA. J was trimmed by 3 bases and V by 2 bases; bases with no gene match: 2. The CDR3 nucleotides are TGTGCCAGCAGCTTACAGGGGGCAGCTAATGAAAAACTGTTTTTT. Protein product: CASSLQGAANEKLFF.

This clone was seen only a few times. The chain recombines TRBV5-1 with TRBJ2-7; no clear D. Deletions cut 2 bases from V and 6 bases from J, with 9 bases between. This CDR3 contains 12 residues. Per the germline V gene, CDR1 is SGHRS and CDR2 is YFSETQ. The CDR3 spells CASSLDLGEQYF. The CDR3 DNA reads as TGCGCCAGCAGCTTAGATCTAGGCGAGCAGTACTTC.

This chain uses TRBV5-6 with TRBJ2-7; 8 positions match TRBD1. V was clipped by 3 bases and J by 7 bases; unmatched bases: 6. This CDR3 has 13 residues. Germline-derived CDR1 and CDR2 are SGHDT and YYEEEE. CDR3 protein: CASSYGRGLEQYV. CDR3 coding DNA: TGTGCCAGCAGCTATGGCAGGGGGCTTGAGCAGTACGTC.

J is TRBJ1-2 and V is TRBV7-8, with 7 bases lining up with TRBD1. V dropped 5 bases and J dropped 5; count of bases not matched to a gene: 5. CDR3 length: 13 residues. Germline V gene lookup returns CDR1 SGHVS and CDR2 FQNEAQ. CDR3 coding DNA: TGTGCCAGCAGCCCAGGGACAGAATATGGCTACACCTTC. This sequence encodes CASSPGTEYGYTF.

V is TRBV5-6 and J is TRBJ1-3; D is possibly TRBD1 (6 bases). CDR1 SGHDT and CDR2 YYEEEE come from the germline V gene. The CDR3 covers 16 residues. Deletions cut 7 bases from V and 2 bases from J, with 19 bases between. CDR3 residues: CASPTGGEGPGNTIYF. In DNA, the CDR3 is TGTGCCAGCCCCACGGGGGGCGAAGGGCCTGGAAACACCATATATTTT.

The V gene is TRBV7-9, the J gene TRBJ2-7; 9 bases line up with TRBD2. J lost 2 bases, V lost 7 bases, and 18 bases had no gene match. This CDR3 has 18 amino acids. Germline V gene data show CDR1 as SEHNR and CDR2 as FQNEAQ (reference sequence). In DNA, the CDR3 is TGTGCCAGCATCCCCCTCCTTGGAGGTTTAGCGGGAGCCTACGAGCAGTACGTC. Encoded protein: CASIPLLGGLAGAYEQYV.

The chain carries TRBV25-1 and TRBJ1-2, with unresolved D. Trimming removed 5 bases at V and 5 bases at J, with 9 bases between. The CDR3 consists of 12 residues. Germline V gene lookup returns CDR1 MGHDK and CDR2 SYGVNS. Written as DNA, the CDR3 is TGTGCCAGCAGTCCCAACAGTTATGGCTACACCTTC. As protein: CASSPNSYGYTF.

This chain links TRBV30 with TRBJ1-1, with D possibly matching TRBD1 (5 bases). The CDR3 runs 13 residues. Germline V CDR1 and CDR2: GTSNPN, SVGIG (reference sequence). V lost 0 bases, J lost 5 bases, and 10 bases lay in between. DNA for the CDR3: TGTGCCTGGAGTGTTGGCAGGGAAACTGAAGCTTTCTTT. Translation: CAWSVGRETEAFF.

The genes are TRBV30 and TRBJ1-1; weak D call: TRBD1 (6 bases). With 5 bases removed from V and 4 bases from J, the gap between germline ends came to 14 bases. CDR3 length equals 13 residues. CDR1 is GTSNPN, CDR2 SVGIG, per germline (reference sequence). The DNA of the CDR3 is TGTGCCTGGGGGACAAAGGGGGTCACTGAAGCTTTCTTT. It is translated as CAWGTKGVTEAFF.

The chain is built from TRBV5-5 and TRBJ1-5; maybe TRBD1 (6 bases). This CDR3 is 16 amino acids long. V lost 4 bases to trimming and J lost 3 bases, with 17 bases between them. CDR1 is SGHKS and CDR2 is YYEKEE in the germline V gene (reference sequence). CDR3 loop: CASSPQGGQSNQPQHF. CDR3 sequence (DNA): TGTGCCAGCAGCCCCCAAGGGGGTCAATCCAATCAGCCCCAGCATTTT.